The 31 T cell receptor beta chains below come from one sample, sequenced in a study of long-term antiretroviral therapy in people with HIV. The immunoSEQ assay was v3.0, run at survey level. Libraries were prepared by immunoSEQ multiplex PCR; TCRdb keeps only in-frame clonotypes and omits some of them. Counted here are fewer than 30,000 clones, 95% occurring once; the ten biggest clones make up more than 8%. Sequencing used unsorted PBMCs, obtained 5.3 years after starting antiretroviral therapy. Source of these receptors: a man aged 25 to 40 with HIV.

This clone was picked up one time. The V gene is TRBV5-1, the J gene TRBJ2-1, with D maybe TRBD1 (6 bases). Trimming stripped 4 bases from V and 5 bases from J, with 16 bases between. The germline V gene encodes CDR1 SGHRS and CDR2 YFSETQ. This CDR3 is built from 15 residues. The CDR3 sequence is CASSPGTRYDNEQFF. DNA for the CDR3: TGCGCCAGCAGCCCCGGGACACGCTATGACAATGAGCAGTTCTTC.

The chain links TRBV2 to TRBJ1-1; no reliable D call. The CDR3 covers 10 residues. V lost 7 bases, J lost 11 bases, and 11 bases lay in between. Germline CDR1 reads SNHLY; CDR2 reads FYNNEI. CDR3 coding DNA: TGTGCCAGCATAATGGGCGGGGCTTTCTTT. Its protein is CASIMGGAFF.

Concerning this clone itself: One junction end does not reproduce the germline sequence, and a read error may be involved. J is TRBJ2-6 and V is TRBV7-2; 14 bases fit TRBD2. The CDR3 has 16 residues. Germline V lookup: CDR1 SGHTA, CDR2 FQGNSA. CDR3 sequence reads: CASSLAGTSGGNVLTF. CDR3 nucleotide sequence: TGTGCCAGCAGCCTAGCGGGGACTAGCGGGGGCAACGTCCTGACTTTC.

The rearrangement links TRBV10-3 to TRBJ2-5; D may correspond to TRBD1 or TRBD2 (6 bases each). Germline-derived CDR1 and CDR2 are ENHRY and SYGVKD. This CDR3 has 13 residues. Trimming cost V 7 bases and J 1 base, with 10 bases left between them. This CDR3 is CAIKGGVQETQYF. CDR3 nucleotide sequence: TGTGCCATCAAGGGGGGCGTCCAAGAGACCCAGTACTTC.

J is TRBJ1-3 and V is TRBV19; the D is unclear. Per germline, CDR1 LNHDA and CDR2 SQIVND (reference sequence). The CDR3 totals 13 residues. Trimming left V 8 bases short and J 0 bases short, with 8 bases between. The CDR3 sequence is CASLTDSGNTIYF. CDR3 nucleotide sequence: TGTGCCAGTCTAACCGACTCTGGAAACACCATATATTTT.

This clone has just one count. The chain recombines TRBV2 with TRBJ2-2; TRBD1 agrees at 12 bases. CDR1 and CDR2 (germline): SNHLY, FYNNEI. V was clipped by 7 bases and J by 7 bases; unmatched bases: 7. CDR3 length: 15 residues. Here the CDR3 DNA reads TGTGCCAGCAAATGGGGACAGGGGGCGAACGGGGAGCTGTTTTTT. This translates into CASKWGQGANGELFF.

The V and J genes are TRBV7-9 and TRBJ1-1; 7 nucleotides match TRBD1. With 5 bases clipped from V and 6 bases from J, the junction kept 6 bases outside the gene matches. CDR1 is SEHNR and CDR2 is FQNEAQ in the germline V gene (reference sequence). CDR3 length: 13 amino acids. CDR3 protein: CASSKRQGPEAFF. The CDR3 nucleotides are TGTGCCAGCAGCAAACGACAGGGACCTGAAGCTTTCTTT. The full variable domain, with the rest looked up from reference TRBV7-9 and TRBJ1-1, is DTGVSQNPRHKITKRGQNVTFRCDPISEHNRLYWYRQTLGQGPEFLTYFQNEAQLEKSRLLSDRFSAERPKGSFSTLEIQRTEQGDSAMYLCASSKRQGPEAFFGQGTRLTVV.

This chain connects TRBV4-1 to TRBJ1-3; D is undetermined. CDR3 size: 14 residues. The V end was cut by 8 bases, the J end by 0 bases, with 11 bases between. Germline V lookup: CDR1 MGHRA, CDR2 YSYEKL. The CDR3 DNA reads as TGCGCCAGCTCGAGAGGTCCCTCTGGAAACACCATATATTTT. Protein product: CASSRGPSGNTIYF.

The rearrangement links TRBV5-1 to TRBJ2-7; 7 bases align to TRBD1. This CDR3 comprises 13 residues. With V trimmed by 0 bases and J by 6 bases, 3 bases remained unmatched. Germline CDR1 and CDR2: SGHRS and YFSETQ. The chain's CDR3 is CASSLGQGGEQYF. CDR3 nucleotides: TGCGCCAGCAGCTTGGGACAGGGTGGCGAGCAGTACTTC.

This rearrangement joins TRBV7-2 to TRBJ2-1, with 12 bases aligning to TRBD2. V shed 5 bases and J 4 bases; nucleotides not matched to a gene: 3. The length of the CDR3 is 15 residues. Germline V gene sequence: CDR1 SGHTA, CDR2 FQGNSA. The CDR3 bases are TGTGCCAGCAGCCCTAGCGGGGGGGCTTACAATGAGCAGTTCTTC. It yields the protein CASSPSGGAYNEQFF.

V usage is TRBV5-6 and J usage is TRBJ1-2; maybe TRBD1 (5 bases). Per germline, CDR1 SGHDT and CDR2 YYEEEE. Between the trimmed V and J ends, which lost 0 bases and 5 bases, there was a span of 11 bases. This CDR3 spans 14 amino acids. DNA for the CDR3: TGTGCCAGCAGCTTGGACAGGAAAGGATATGGCTACACCTTC. Translating it yields CASSLDRKGYGYTF. Drawing the rest from reference TRBV5-6 and TRBJ1-2, the complete variable domain is DAGVTQSPTHLIKTRGQQVTLRCSPKSGHDTVSWYQQALGQGPQFIFQYYEEEERQRGNFPDRFSGHQFPNYSSELNVNALLLGDSALYLCASSLDRKGYGYTFGSGTRLTVV.

In DNA form, the CDR3 reads TGTGCCGGACTTCTAGGACGGGGGACCCGCACAGATACGCAGTATTTT. Translated, it gives CAGLLGRGTRTDTQYF. The chain is built from TRBV30 and TRBJ2-3, with D maybe TRBD2 (6 bases). The CDR3 extends over 16 amino acids. The germline gives CDR1 GTSNPN, CDR2 SVGIG (reference sequence). V was shortened by 8 bases and J by 1 base, with 22 bases between the two germline ends.

This clone was detected once. The V gene is TRBV6-6, the J gene TRBJ2-3; possibly TRBD1 for D (6 bases). Trimming pared 5 bases from V and 11 bases from J, leaving 23 bases between. Germline lookup yields CDR1 MNHNY and CDR2 SVGAGI (reference sequence). This CDR3 has 15 amino acids. The CDR3: CASSTQLQGTERQYF. CDR3 in DNA: TGTGCCAGCAGTACTCAGCTCCAGGGGACCGAGAGGCAGTATTTT.

The V call is TRBV2, the J call TRBJ1-1; TRBD1 is a possible D gene (5 bases). This CDR3 is built from 14 residues. V was cut by 8 bases and J by 1 base, with 14 bases left in between. CDR1 SNHLY and CDR2 FYNNEI come from the germline V gene. The CDR3 loop reads CASDYRDGNTEAFF. The CDR3 nucleotides are TGTGCCAGCGATTACCGGGACGGGAACACTGAAGCTTTCTTT.

The chain joins TRBV4-2 to TRBJ2-5; 9 positions match TRBD2. The CDR3 has 16 residues. J was trimmed by 5 bases and V by 1 base; bases with no gene match: 8. Germline V gene data show CDR1 as LGHNA and CDR2 as YNFKEQ. Here the CDR3 reads CASSQGAGGGRETQYF. The CDR3 DNA is TGTGCCAGCAGCCAAGGAGCGGGGGGCGGGAGGGAGACCCAGTACTTC.

J is TRBJ2-1 and V is TRBV7-3; D not resolved. The germline gives CDR1 SGHTA, CDR2 FQGTGA. Trimming removed 3 bases from V and 5 bases from J, with 8 bases in between. The CDR3 is made up of 13 amino acids. This chain's CDR3 is CASSFWSDNEQFF. In DNA form, the CDR3 reads TGTGCCAGCAGCTTCTGGAGTGACAATGAGCAGTTCTTC.

This chain joins TRBV19 and TRBJ1-4; a possible D gene is TRBD1 (6 bases). The CDR3 length is 14 residues. V was trimmed by 10 bases and J by 3 bases, leaving 15 bases between them. CDR1 and CDR2 from the germline V gene are LNHDA and SQIVND (reference sequence). In DNA form, the CDR3 reads TGTGCCACCCTGGGAGGGGGGGCTAATGAAAAACTGTTTTTT. Translated: CATLGGGANEKLFF.

This clone was recorded only once. This chain connects TRBV28 to TRBJ2-2; 11 positions match TRBD1. There are 14 residues in the CDR3. The germline gives CDR1 MDHEN, CDR2 SYDVKM. The ends lost 8 bases at V and 3 bases at J; junction bases unmatched: 2. CDR3 DNA: TGTGCCAGCGGGGGACAGGGGGACACCGGGGAGCTGTTTTTT. Translated, it gives CASGGQGDTGELFF. Filled out from reference TRBV28 and TRBJ2-2, the complete variable domain reads DVKVTQSSRYLVKRTGEKVFLECVQDMDHENMFWYRQDPGLGLRLIYFSYDVKMKEKGDIPEGYSVSREKKERFSLILESASTNQTSMYLCASGGQGDTGELFFGEGSRLTVL.

The chain employs TRBV5-1 and TRBJ2-2, with D perhaps matching TRBD1 (6 bases). This CDR3 comprises 13 residues. CDR1 and CDR2 (germline): SGHRS, YFSETQ. V lost 7 bases and J 3 bases, leaving 10 bases between the germline ends. DNA for the CDR3: TGCGCCAGCCTCCCAGGGGACACCGGGGAGCTGTTTTTT. Translated: CASLPGDTGELFF.

The chain employs TRBV11-2 and TRBJ2-1; D is unresolved. The CDR3 is made up of 11 amino acids. Trimming removed 1 base at V and 15 bases at J, with 10 bases between. The germline V gene has CDR1 SGHAT and CDR2 FQNNGV. In nucleotides, the CDR3 is TGTGCCAGCAGCTTAGGCCCGGCCGCGTTCTTC. Its translation is CASSLGPAAFF.

The count of this clone is one. The rearrangement joins TRBV6-6 to TRBJ2-5; 12 positions match TRBD2. Germline CDR1 is MNHNY and CDR2 is SVGAGI (reference sequence). The CDR3 is made up of 16 amino acids. With 4 bases clipped from V and 4 bases from J, the junction kept 7 bases outside the gene matches. CDR3 coding DNA: TGTGCCAGCAGTTCTCTAGCGGGAGGGCCCGGAGAGACCCAGTACTTC. This codes for CASSSLAGGPGETQYF.

V gene TRBV6-5 combines with J gene TRBJ1-1; D unresolved. This CDR3 contains 13 residues. Germline V gene sequence: CDR1 MNHEY, CDR2 SVGAGI. Trimming left V 7 bases short and J 0 bases short, with 9 bases between. CDR3 DNA sequence: TGTGCCAGCACCTCCAATCTGAACACTGAAGCTTTCTTT. This translates into CASTSNLNTEAFF.

The chain is built from TRBV6-1 and TRBJ1-2; tentative D call: TRBD1 (6 bases). The V gene's germline CDR1 is MNHNS and CDR2 SASEGT. The CDR3 is 14 residues long. V dropped 6 bases and J dropped 8 bases, with 19 bases sitting between them. The DNA for the CDR3 is TGTGCCAGCAGGGCCTGGGGGGCGGCGGGAGGCTACACCTTC. It encodes CASRAWGAAGGYTF.

This clone occurred once. This chain connects TRBV10-3 to TRBJ2-5; maybe TRBD1 (6 bases). The V end was cut by 6 bases, the J end by 1 base, with 18 bases between. CDR1 ENHRY and CDR2 SYGVKD come from the germline V gene. The CDR3 runs to 16 residues. CDR3 in DNA: TGTGCCATCAGCTCAAGCCAGGGGCGGCCCCAAGAGACCCAGTACTTC. This translates into CAISSSQGRPQETQYF.

The V call is TRBV11-2, the J call TRBJ1-5; D remains ambiguous. CDR3 size: 15 residues. Germline-derived CDR1 and CDR2 are SGHAT and FQNNGV. Trimming left V 0 bases short and J 0 bases short, with 6 bases between. The CDR3 is CASSLEDYSNQPQHF. CDR3 bases: TGTGCCAGCAGCTTAGAGGACTATAGCAATCAGCCCCAGCATTTT.

This chain joins TRBV18 and TRBJ2-3; D unresolved. The germline V and J ends were trimmed by 0 bases and 3 bases, with 4 bases remaining between them. CDR1 KGHSH and CDR2 LQKENI come from the germline V gene. The CDR3 is made up of 13 amino acids. The CDR3: CASSPPETDTQYF. The CDR3 bases are TGTGCCAGCTCACCACCGGAAACAGATACGCAGTATTTT.

The chain couples TRBV5-1 to TRBJ1-2; D remains ambiguous. The CDR3 has 15 amino acids. The V gene's germline CDR1 is SGHRS and CDR2 YFSETQ. V lost 1 base, J lost 0 bases, and 10 bases lay in between. The CDR3 region is CASSLKGTANYGYTF. The CDR3 DNA is TGCGCCAGCAGCTTGAAGGGAACAGCTAACTATGGCTACACCTTC.

The chain is built from TRBV27 and TRBJ2-4; D is uncertain. CDR1 is MNHEY and CDR2 is SMNVEV in the germline V gene (reference sequence). The CDR3 totals 13 residues. The V gene lost 9 bases and the J gene lost 8 bases, with 17 bases spanning the gap. The CDR3 region has the DNA TGTGCCAGGATAGGGTCCTTCCCCGACATTCAGTACTTC. It specifies CARIGSFPDIQYF.

The chain employs TRBV2 and TRBJ1-2; 8 nucleotides align to TRBD1. V was clipped by 3 bases and J by 9 bases; unmatched bases: 12. The CDR3 sequence is 15 residues long. Germline V CDR1 and CDR2: SNHLY, FYNNEI. In DNA form, the CDR3 reads TGTGCCAGCAGTGATGGGGCAGGGGGCGACAATCGCTACACCTTC. Protein sequence: CASSDGAGGDNRYTF.

The rearrangement links TRBV5-4 to TRBJ2-5; D remains unclear. V was clipped by 1 base and J by 5 bases, with 3 bases between them. The germline CDR1 and CDR2 sequences are SGHNT and YYREEE (reference sequence). This CDR3 has 11 amino acids. The DNA for the CDR3 is TGTGCCAGCAGCTTGCGCGAGACCCAGTACTTC. As protein: CASSLRETQYF.

The V and J genes are TRBV27 and TRBJ2-7, with D tentatively TRBD2 (5 bases). The V gene's germline CDR1 is MNHEY and CDR2 SMNVEV (reference sequence). This CDR3 is built from 13 residues. Trimming cost V 10 bases and J 1 base, with 14 bases left between them. The CDR3 loop reads CATSAGGSYEQYF. The CDR3 DNA follows: TGTGCCACCTCCGCGGGTGGTTCCTACGAGCAGTACTTC.